Below are 32 T cell receptor beta chains sequenced from a single sample in a study of blood T cell repertoires in COVID-19. The method was immunoSEQ multiplex PCR; TCRdb's version includes in-frame clones alone and lacks a portion of them. Of about 250,000 clones detected, 70% to 90% appear once; the ten largest clones hold 9.1%. Sequencing used PBMCs or T cells enriched from blood (not recorded which). The receptors were gathered from a woman aged 45-65 years with acute COVID-19.

The gene calls are TRBV5-1 and TRBJ1-2, with 12 bases identical to TRBD1. Germline CDR1 SGHRS, CDR2 YFSETQ. V shed 6 bases, J shed 0 bases, and the junction held 9 bases outside the gene matches. The CDR3 spans 17 residues. The CDR3 sequence is CASTGTGTGGSNYGYTF. In DNA, the CDR3 is TGCGCCAGCACCGGAACTGGGACAGGGGGCTCTAACTATGGCTACACCTTC.

The rearrangement links TRBV9 to TRBJ1-5; D gene unclear. Germline lookup yields CDR1 SGDLS and CDR2 YYNGEE. CDR3 length equals 14 residues. V lost 1 base and J 0 bases, leaving 5 bases between the germline ends. CDR3 sequence reads: CASSVSSSNQPQHF. The CDR3 DNA follows: TGTGCCAGCAGCGTATCCAGTAGCAATCAGCCCCAGCATTTT.

J is TRBJ1-6 and V is TRBV6-5, with 9 bases matching TRBD1. Trimming cost V 7 bases and J 7 bases; bases outside gene matches: 8. The V gene's germline CDR1 is MNHEY and CDR2 SVGAGI. The CDR3 extends over 15 amino acids. The DNA of the CDR3 is TGTGCCAGCACTTTAAACGGACAGGGGAATTCACCCCTCCACTTT. It specifies CASTLNGQGNSPLHF.

The table lists this clone with a few counts. The chain employs TRBV7-2 and TRBJ1-1, with TRBD1 matching over 8 bases. The CDR3 has 15 residues. Germline CDR1 is SGHTA and CDR2 is FQGNSA. V gave up 5 bases and J gave up 1 base; unmatched junction bases: 6. CDR3 loop: CASSLRTGTNTEAFF. The CDR3 DNA is TGTGCCAGCAGCCTAAGGACAGGGACGAACACTGAAGCTTTCTTT.

The chain recombines TRBV3-1 (or the pseudogene TRBV3-2) with TRBJ2-1; TRBD2 matches 13 bases. From germline, CDR1 is LGHDT and CDR2 YNNKEL (reference sequence). V was pared by 3 bases and J by 6 bases, with 17 bases of the junction left unmatched. CDR3 length: 20 amino acids. As DNA, the CDR3 is TGTGCCAGCAGCCAGTTTCGGAGGGGACTAGCGGGGACTAATTTCAATGAGCAGTTCTTC. Protein: CASSQFRRGLAGTNFNEQFF.

The chain uses TRBV7-2 and TRBJ2-3, with a possible D match to TRBD2 (6 bases). Trimming cost V 5 bases and J 2 bases, with 14 bases left between them. The CDR3 has 15 amino acids. Germline-derived CDR1 and CDR2 are SGHTA and FQGNSA. As DNA, the CDR3 is TGTGCCAGCAGCGCGGAGGGCCGCTACACAGATACGCAGTATTTT. It codes for CASSAEGRYTDTQYF.

This rearrangement joins TRBV6-6 to TRBJ1-1, with 9 bases fitting TRBD1. Germline CDR1 and CDR2: MNHNY and SVGAGI (reference sequence). Unmatched junction bases numbered 5, after V lost 2 bases and J lost 4 bases. The CDR3 sequence is 15 residues long. DNA for the CDR3: TGTGCCAGCAGTTACGGACAGGGGAGGGGCACTGAAGCTTTCTTT. Amino acid sequence: CASSYGQGRGTEAFF.

V and J are TRBV19 and TRBJ2-7; D remains unclear. V lost 1 base, J lost 2 bases, and 9 bases lay in between. Germline V gene sequence: CDR1 LNHDA, CDR2 SQIVND (reference sequence). The CDR3 covers 14 residues. The CDR3 coding sequence is TGTGCCAGTAGTATAGTCGCAGATACCTACGAGCAGTACTTC. The encoded protein is CASSIVADTYEQYF.

The chain links TRBV7-9 to TRBJ2-5, with TRBD2 as a possible D gene (6 bases). V was trimmed by 5 bases and J by 2 bases, leaving 15 bases between them. CDR1 is SEHNR, CDR2 FQNEAQ, per germline (reference sequence). CDR3 length: 15 amino acids. CDR3 region: CASSPVGRGQETQYF. The CDR3 DNA reads as TGTGCCAGCAGCCCTGTGGGGCGGGGTCAAGAGACCCAGTACTTC.

The chain combines TRBV7-8 with TRBJ2-3, with 10 bases identical to TRBD2. Germline V CDR1 and CDR2: SGHVS, FQNEAQ. The CDR3 extends over 21 amino acids. V was pared by 0 bases and J by 0 bases, with 15 bases of the junction left unmatched. The CDR3 reads CASSLALAGVFSKPSTDTQYF. CDR3 sequence (DNA): TGTGCCAGCAGCTTAGCTCTAGCGGGGGTGTTCTCAAAGCCTAGCACAGATACGCAGTATTTT. The full variable domain, its missing parts supplied by reference TRBV7-8 and TRBJ2-3, is GAGVSQSPRYKVAKRGQDVALRCDPISGHVSLFWYQQALGQGPEFLTYFQNEAQLDKSGLPSDRFFAERPEGSVSTLKIQRTQQEDSAVYLCASSLALAGVFSKPSTDTQYFGPGTRLTVL.

This clone was detected many times. V and J are TRBV4-3 and TRBJ2-2; TRBD2 aligns across 8 bases. Unmatched junction bases numbered 9, after V lost 9 bases and J lost 0 bases. This CDR3 region has 16 residues. From germline, CDR1 is LGHNA and CDR2 YSLEER. The DNA of the CDR3 is TGCGCCAGGTGCGACACTAGCGGCTCGAACACCGGGGAGCTGTTTTTT. Translating gives CARCDTSGSNTGELFF.

The table lists this clone with a count of one. The identical CDR3 is also encoded by other nucleotide sequences in the sample. The chain has TRBV5-1 and TRBJ2-5, with 11 nucleotides matching TRBD2. With V trimmed by 0 bases and J by 5 bases, 6 bases remained unmatched. This CDR3 has 16 amino acids. Germline CDR1 and CDR2: SGHRS and YFSETQ. The CDR3 nucleotides read TGCGCCAGCAGCTTGGGGCTAGCGGGGGGTGTGGAGACCCAGTACTTC. It codes for CASSLGLAGGVETQYF.

CDR3 in DNA: TGTGCCAGCAGCCCGGTCGGGGGAACTAATGAAAAACTGTTTTTT. It translates to CASSPVGGTNEKLFF. The J gene is TRBJ1-4, the V gene TRBV9; possibly TRBD1 for D (5 bases). The germline V gene encodes CDR1 SGDLS and CDR2 YYNGEE. V shed 4 bases and J shed 1 base, with 11 bases lying between them. The CDR3 extends over 15 amino acids. The whole variable domain, filled in from reference TRBV9 and TRBJ1-4, reads DSGVTQTPKHLITATGQRVTLRCSPRSGDLSVYWYQQSLDQGLQFLIQYYNGEERAKGNILERFSAQQFPDLHSELNLSSLELGDSALYFCASSPVGGTNEKLFFGSGTQLSVL.

The chain carries TRBV30 and TRBJ1-4; no clear D. Germline V gene data show CDR1 as GTSNPN and CDR2 as SVGIG (reference sequence). V lost 4 bases and J lost 8, with 17 bases in between. The CDR3 has 14 residues. CDR3 nucleotide sequence: TGTGCCTGGAATCCGTTGGGCGTAGAGGAAAAACTGTTTTTT. It codes for CAWNPLGVEEKLFF.

The V and J genes are TRBV10-2 and TRBJ1-2; 7 bases are a match to TRBD1. V trimming: 6 bases; J trimming: 1 base; junction bases outside the gene matches: 5. CDR3 length equals 14 residues. Germline V gene sequence: CDR1 WSHSY, CDR2 SAAADI. The CDR3 DNA sequence: TGCGCCAGCAGCCCCGACAGGGATAACTATGGCTACACCTTC. Translated: CASSPDRDNYGYTF.

This chain connects TRBV5-4 to TRBJ1-6, with 9 bases lining up with TRBD1. Trimming took 4 bases from V and 6 from J; bases not matched to a gene: 5. The CDR3 sequence is 15 residues long. CDR1 SGHNT and CDR2 YYREEE come from the germline V gene (reference sequence). CDR3 residues: CASSPGTGRNSPLHF. In DNA, the CDR3 is TGTGCCAGCAGCCCAGGGACAGGGCGTAATTCACCCCTCCACTTT.

J is TRBJ2-7 and V is TRBV13; 8 nucleotides line up with TRBD1. Germline values: CDR1 PRHDT, CDR2 FYEKMQ (reference sequence). The CDR3 length is 13 residues. V lost 2 bases to trimming and J lost 7 bases; unmatched junction nucleotides: 4. CDR3 residues: CASSLSGGVEQYF. CDR3 nucleotides: TGTGCCAGCAGCTTATCAGGGGGCGTTGAGCAGTACTTC.

The chain uses TRBV7-9 and TRBJ1-2; D possibly corresponds to TRBD1 (6 bases). CDR3 length: 12 amino acids. V was shortened by 3 bases and J by 7 bases, with 9 bases between the two germline ends. The germline V gene encodes CDR1 SEHNR and CDR2 FQNEAQ (reference sequence). The CDR3 sequence: CASSLGAGGYTF. Here the CDR3 DNA reads TGTGCCAGCAGCTTGGGGGCGGGTGGCTACACCTTC.

V and J are TRBV9 and TRBJ2-3, with 9 nucleotides matching TRBD2. With V trimmed by 2 bases and J by 6 bases, 1 base remained unmatched. CDR1 is SGDLS, CDR2 YYNGEE, per germline. The CDR3 is 13 residues long. Here the CDR3 DNA reads TGTGCCAGCAGCGTTAGCGGGGGTGATACGCAGTATTTT. Protein product: CASSVSGGDTQYF. The full variable domain, in which reference TRBV9 and TRBJ2-3 provide the parts outside the CDR3, is DSGVTQTPKHLITATGQRVTLRCSPRSGDLSVYWYQQSLDQGLQFLIQYYNGEERAKGNILERFSAQQFPDLHSELNLSSLELGDSALYFCASSVSGGDTQYFGPGTRLTVL.

The rearrangement uses TRBV11-2 and TRBJ2-1, with 13 nucleotides matching TRBD2. After removal of 5 bases from V and 6 bases from J, the junction contained 7 bases not matched to a gene. Germline V lookup: CDR1 SGHAT, CDR2 FQNNGV. The CDR3 has 16 amino acids. CDR3 in DNA: TGTGCCAGCAGCGTGCCGGGACTAGCGGGGATCAATGAGCAGTTCTTC. Protein product: CASSVPGLAGINEQFF.

This clone was detected only once. The V and J genes are TRBV7-3 and TRBJ1-2; TRBD1 agrees at 8 bases. The CDR3 length is 13 residues. Germline V gene lookup returns CDR1 SGHTA and CDR2 FQGTGA. V dropped 3 bases and J dropped 6; count of bases not matched to a gene: 3. The CDR3 is CASSFGQGDGYTF. In DNA form, the CDR3 reads TGTGCCAGCAGCTTTGGACAGGGCGATGGCTACACCTTC.

The chain employs TRBV24-1 and TRBJ2-3, with 9 bases that match TRBD2. With V trimmed by 3 bases and J by 4 bases, 4 bases remained unmatched. Germline CDR1 reads KGHDR; CDR2 reads SFDVKD. The CDR3 runs to 15 residues. CDR3 amino acids: CATSDTGTSPDTQYF. Here the CDR3 DNA reads TGTGCCACCAGTGATACCGGGACTAGCCCAGATACGCAGTATTTT.

This clone turned up a few times. Distinct nucleotide sequences in the sample also encode this CDR3. The chain uses TRBV5-6 and TRBJ2-7; possibly TRBD2 for D (6 bases). From germline, CDR1 is SGHDT and CDR2 YYEEEE. V was cut by 4 bases and J by 1 base, with 12 bases left in between. The CDR3 runs 14 residues. This CDR3 is CASSLGGGSYEQYF. CDR3 coding DNA: TGTGCCAGCAGCCTCGGGGGTGGGTCCTACGAGCAGTACTTC.

This clone appeared a single time. The chain combines TRBV2 with TRBJ1-1; D is undetermined. With 8 bases removed from V and 7 bases from J, the gap between germline ends came to 17 bases. CDR1 and CDR2 (germline): SNHLY, FYNNEI. The CDR3 consists of 13 residues. DNA for the CDR3: TGTGCCAGCTCCTGGAGGTCAACCTATGAAGCTTTCTTT. Translation: CASSWRSTYEAFF.

The chain carries TRBV12-3 or TRBV12-4 and TRBJ1-2; 10 nucleotides line up with TRBD1. V shed 3 bases and J 8 bases; nucleotides not matched to a gene: 3. This CDR3 is 13 amino acids long. The CDR3 spells CASSLGQGLGYTF. The CDR3 DNA reads as TGTGCCAGCAGTTTGGGACAGGGGTTAGGCTACACCTTC.

The rearrangement joins TRBV6-5 to TRBJ1-2, with D tentatively TRBD1 (6 bases). Germline CDR1 MNHEY, CDR2 SVGAGI. This CDR3 has 13 residues. The V gene lost 5 bases and the J gene lost 4 bases, with 11 bases spanning the gap. The chain's CDR3 is CASSKQGPYGYTF. CDR3 sequence (DNA): TGTGCCAGCAGTAAACAGGGCCCCTATGGCTACACCTTC.

In this sample, this clone turned up once. J is TRBJ2-7 and V is TRBV11-3; TRBD2 is a possible D gene (6 bases). Germline V CDR1 and CDR2: SGHNT, YENEEA. V was trimmed by 1 base and J by 5 bases, leaving 12 bases between them. This CDR3 is 14 amino acids long. The CDR3 sequence is CASSLGGSGNEQYF. For the CDR3, the DNA is TGTGCCAGCAGCTTAGGGGGTAGCGGCAACGAGCAGTACTTC. The full variable domain, rest sourced from reference TRBV11-3 and TRBJ2-7, is EAGVVQSPRYKIIEKKQPVAFWCNPISGHNTLYWYLQNLGQGPELLIRYENEEAVDDSQLPKDRFSAERLKGVDSTLKIQPAELGDSAVYLCASSLGGSGNEQYFGPGTRLTVT.

In this sample, this clone turned up once. The chain combines TRBV14 with TRBJ2-3; the D gene is possibly TRBD2 (5 bases). Germline lookup yields CDR1 SGHDN and CDR2 FVKESK. The CDR3 has 14 residues. Deletions cut 1 base from V and 4 bases from J, with 9 bases between. Here the CDR3 reads CASSQGLASDTQYF. The CDR3 DNA follows: TGTGCCAGCAGCCAAGGGCTAGCCTCAGATACGCAGTATTTT. Full variable domain (remainder filled in from reference TRBV14 and TRBJ2-3): EAGVTQFPSHSVIEKGQTVTLRCDPISGHDNLYWYRRVMGKEIKFLLHFVKESKQDESGMPNNRFLAERTGGTYSTLKVQPAELEDSGVYFCASSQGLASDTQYFGPGTRLTVL.

The CDR3 is CASSFSTGVGTDTQYF. The CDR3 DNA is TGTGCCAGCAGTTTCTCAACAGGGGTAGGAACAGATACGCAGTATTTT. The gene calls are TRBV6-6 and TRBJ2-3; TRBD1 aligns across 7 bases. Germline-derived CDR1 and CDR2 are MNHNY and SVGAGI (reference sequence). J gave up 3 bases and V 4 bases, and 10 bases lay outside the gene matches. The CDR3 totals 16 residues.

This chain connects TRBV30 to TRBJ1-6, with D maybe TRBD1 (5 bases). V lost 0 bases and J lost 7, with 16 bases in between. This CDR3 spans 16 amino acids. Germline CDR1 is GTSNPN and CDR2 is SVGIG (reference sequence). The CDR3 here is CAWSVGGPQGNSPLHF. CDR3 DNA sequence: TGTGCCTGGAGTGTAGGAGGGCCCCAGGGCAATTCACCCCTCCACTTT.

The V call is TRBV9, the J call TRBJ1-5; 8 bases align to TRBD1. Per the germline V gene, CDR1 is SGDLS and CDR2 is YYNGEE. The CDR3 has 15 residues. Trimming took 0 bases from V and 3 from J; bases not matched to a gene: 2. DNA for the CDR3: TGTGCCAGCAGCGTAGAGGGACAGGACAATCAGCCCCAGCATTTT. It encodes CASSVEGQDNQPQHF.

V is TRBV27 and J is TRBJ2-7, with TRBD1 as a possible D gene (5 bases). The V end was cut by 5 bases, the J end by 4 bases, with 9 bases between. Germline V lookup: CDR1 MNHEY, CDR2 SMNVEV (reference sequence). CDR3 length: 12 amino acids. CDR3 nucleotide sequence: TGTGCCAGCAGTCCATCAGGGTACGAGCAGTACTTC. Translating gives CASSPSGYEQYF.